This T cell receptor beta chain appears in the sequencing data of a study of blood T cells in healthy people across ages. A second PCR of 7 to 11 cycles used a sample-barcoded 5' primer and a J-beta primer mix. Via MiXCR, TCRdb re-called the 5' RACE reads, giving one row per CDR3 protein. The sample lists fewer than 900,000 distinct CDR3 sequences; about 34% were seen once. The V segment lost 3 bases and the J segment 0 bases; nucleotides outside the gene matches: 8. The CDR3 runs 17 residues. Germline CDR1 SGDLS, CDR2 YYNGEE. The TCR was taken from a man aged 18 to 29 in good health. The J gene is TRBJ1-4, the V gene TRBV9, with 7 bases matching TRBD1. Specimen: blood. The CDR3 coding sequence is TGTGCCAGCAGCGGTCGACAGGGTAGCCCAACTAATGAAAAACTGTTTTTT. Translated, it gives CASSGRQGSPTNEKLFF.